The 24 T cell receptor beta chains presented below share a single source sample, sequenced in a study of chemoradiotherapy in HPV16-positive cancers. TCRdb's copy holds only in-frame clones and misses some; the assay was immunoSEQ multiplex PCR. The sample records about 25,000 clones, more than 90% being singletons. Sequencing used blood, obtained from a patient who underwent chemoradiotherapy. These receptors all stem from a human donor with HPV-associated anogenital cancer.

The V call is TRBV2, the J call TRBJ1-2; D is possibly TRBD1 (6 bases). The CDR3 is 12 residues long. The V end was cut by 6 bases, the J end by 7 bases, with 12 bases between. The V gene's germline CDR1 is SNHLY and CDR2 FYNNEI. CDR3 residues: CASRDRSFGYTF. The CDR3 DNA is TGTGCCAGCAGAGACAGGTCTTTTGGCTACACCTTC.

This clone was seen only a few times. V is TRBV5-1 and J is TRBJ1-1; D unresolved. Trimming removed 3 bases from V and 4 bases from J, with 16 bases in between. This CDR3 has 15 amino acids. Germline CDR1 reads SGHRS; CDR2 reads YFSETQ. The DNA for the CDR3 is TGCGCCAGCAGCTCGGATACCGGGTTTTCCACTGAAGCTTTCTTT. Protein product: CASSSDTGFSTEAFF.

The chain links TRBV15 to TRBJ2-1; D is unclear. Germline CDR1 is LNHNV and CDR2 is YYDKDF (reference sequence). Trimming cost V 0 bases and J 4 bases, with 7 bases left between them. The CDR3 has 14 amino acids. Written as DNA, the CDR3 is TGTGCCACCAGCAGAGATCTACAGTACAATGAGCAGTTCTTC. Protein product: CATSRDLQYNEQFF.

The V gene is TRBV27, the J gene TRBJ1-3; D gene uncertain. CDR3 length: 11 amino acids. V was clipped by 6 bases and J by 4 bases, with 4 bases between them. Germline lookup yields CDR1 MNHEY and CDR2 SMNVEV (reference sequence). CDR3 residues: CASRQGNTIYF. The CDR3 coding sequence is TGTGCCAGCAGGCAGGGAAACACCATATATTTT.

The V gene is TRBV14, the J gene TRBJ1-2; no definite D call. CDR1 and CDR2 from the germline V gene are SGHDN and FVKESK. The CDR3 has 13 amino acids. The ends were cut back, 0 bases at V and 4 bases at J, with 6 bases in the middle. In DNA, the CDR3 is TGTGCCAGCAGCCAAGAAGAACTCTATGGCTACACCTTC. Amino acid sequence: CASSQEELYGYTF. The whole variable domain, filled in from reference TRBV14 and TRBJ1-2, reads EAGVTQFPSHSVIEKGQTVTLRCDPISGHDNLYWYRRVMGKEIKFLLHFVKESKQDESGMPNNRFLAERTGGTYSTLKVQPAELEDSGVYFCASSQEELYGYTFGSGTRLTVV.

This chain links TRBV5-1 with TRBJ2-3; 8 nucleotides match TRBD1. Germline CDR1 and CDR2: SGHRS and YFSETQ. The CDR3 is 18 amino acids. Germline trimming cut 0 bases from V and 2 bases from J; bases unmatched to any gene: 11. CDR3 nucleotide sequence: TGCGCCAGCAGCTTGGCCCCCGGGACAGGCGGTTTCACAGATACGCAGTATTTT. Protein sequence: CASSLAPGTGGFTDTQYF.

The rearrangement joins TRBV7-2 to TRBJ1-5; D is uncertain. The CDR3 is made up of 14 amino acids. Germline V gene data show CDR1 as SGHTA and CDR2 as FQGNSA. The V and J ends lost 1 base and 3 bases respectively, with 7 bases between them. CDR3: CASSLGVDNQPQHF. CDR3 DNA: TGTGCCAGCAGCTTAGGGGTGGACAATCAGCCCCAGCATTTT.

V usage is TRBV6-5 and J usage is TRBJ2-7, with no clear D. Trimming cost V 6 bases and J 5 bases, with 8 bases left between them. This CDR3 has 11 residues. CDR1 is MNHEY, CDR2 SVGAGI, per germline. Written as DNA, the CDR3 is TGTGCCAGCAGCCGACGGGACGAGCAGTACTTC. Protein: CASSRRDEQYF.

The V gene is TRBV4-3, the J gene TRBJ2-2, with D maybe TRBD2 (6 bases). Trimming shortened V by 5 bases and J by 0 bases, and 19 bases separated the two germline ends. CDR1 is LGHNA, CDR2 YSLEER, per germline. The CDR3 totals 18 residues. The CDR3 protein is CASSARGGDRANTGELFF. CDR3 DNA sequence: TGCGCCAGCAGCGCAAGGGGAGGAGACAGAGCGAACACCGGGGAGCTGTTTTTT.

This chain connects TRBV27 to TRBJ1-5, with TRBD1 matching over 8 bases. With V trimmed by 1 base and J by 0 bases, 5 bases remained unmatched. Germline loops: CDR1 MNHEY, CDR2 SMNVEV (reference sequence). The CDR3 loop spans 17 amino acids. CDR3 nucleotides: TGTGCCAGCAGTTTATGGGGCAGGGGGCATAGCAATCAGCCCCAGCATTTT. It specifies CASSLWGRGHSNQPQHF.

The chain uses TRBV7-9 and TRBJ1-5; D perhaps matches TRBD1 (5 bases). The CDR3 length is 13 residues. The ends were cut back, 5 bases at V and 5 bases at J, with 10 bases in the middle. Germline V gives CDR1 SEHNR, CDR2 FQNEAQ (reference sequence). In DNA form, the CDR3 reads TGTGCCAGCAGCCTATCCAGGGATCAGCCCCAGCATTTT. Translated: CASSLSRDQPQHF.

The chain has TRBV28 and TRBJ2-1; tentatively, D is TRBD1 (6 bases). The V gene's germline CDR1 is MDHEN and CDR2 SYDVKM. The CDR3 is made up of 15 amino acids. V was trimmed by 5 bases and J by 8 bases, leaving 19 bases between them. CDR3 coding DNA: TGTGCCAGCAGTCCCCGGACAGCCTTTATGGATGAGCAGTTCTTC. Residues: CASSPRTAFMDEQFF.

The chain combines TRBV7-9 with TRBJ2-3; 9 nucleotides line up with TRBD2. The V gene's germline CDR1 is SEHNR and CDR2 FQNEAQ (reference sequence). CDR3 length: 15 residues. With V trimmed by 1 base and J by 1 base, 0 bases remained unmatched. This CDR3 reads CASSLGTSGTDTQYF. The CDR3 DNA sequence: TGTGCCAGCAGCTTAGGGACTAGCGGCACAGATACGCAGTATTTT.

The chain couples TRBV28 to TRBJ1-1; unclear D gene. Germline V lookup: CDR1 MDHEN, CDR2 SYDVKM. Trimming removed 1 base from V and 10 bases from J, with 10 bases in between. CDR3 length: 12 amino acids. CDR3 bases: TGTGCCAGCAGTTTATCGGAGTTCGGAGCTTTCTTT. Translation gives CASSLSEFGAFF.

The chain couples TRBV7-9 to TRBJ2-5; possible D gene TRBD2, 6 bases. CDR1 is SEHNR, CDR2 FQNEAQ, per germline (reference sequence). V dropped 5 bases and J dropped 5 bases, with 15 bases sitting between them. The CDR3 runs 14 residues. The DNA for the CDR3 is TGTGCCAGCAGCACAGGAGGGGCGGGGGAGACCCAGTACTTC. This encodes CASSTGGAGETQYF.

This chain uses TRBV10-3 with TRBJ2-3, with a weak D call TRBD2 (6 bases). V was trimmed by 6 bases and J by 5 bases, leaving 12 bases between them. The CDR3 covers 13 residues. Germline CDR1 is ENHRY and CDR2 is SYGVKD. The CDR3 DNA reads TGTGCCATCAGGGCTAGCGATGGAGATACGCAGTATTTT. Translation: CAIRASDGDTQYF.

The chain joins TRBV6-5 to TRBJ2-7, with 9 bases aligning to TRBD1. V shed 6 bases, J shed 6 bases, and the junction held 12 bases outside the gene matches. Germline CDR1 is MNHEY and CDR2 is SVGAGI. The CDR3 covers 15 residues. The CDR3 nucleotides are TGTGCCAGCAGATCTCAAGGACAGGGGCCCTTCGAGCAGTACTTC. This translates into CASRSQGQGPFEQYF.

This chain connects TRBV18 to TRBJ1-3; perhaps TRBD1 as D (6 bases). Trimming took off 1 base at V and 0 bases at J, with 16 bases between the two ends. CDR1 is KGHSH and CDR2 is LQKENI in the germline V gene. This CDR3 contains 18 residues. This chain's CDR3 is CASSPRLQGGTSGNTIYF. The CDR3 DNA follows: TGTGCCAGCTCACCACGCTTACAGGGTGGGACCTCTGGAAACACCATATATTTT.

This chain connects TRBV5-1 to TRBJ2-2; 9 nucleotides agree with TRBD2. V lost 5 bases, J lost 3 bases, and 5 bases stayed unmatched. CDR1 and CDR2 from the germline V gene are SGHRS and YFSETQ. This CDR3 spans 15 amino acids. The CDR3 here is CASSKREDYTGELFF. CDR3 DNA: TGCGCCAGCAGTAAGCGGGAGGATTACACCGGGGAGCTGTTTTTT.

This chain connects TRBV7-9 to TRBJ1-4; the D gene is possibly TRBD1 (5 bases). The V gene lost 1 base and the J gene lost 2 bases, with 14 bases spanning the gap. Germline values: CDR1 SEHNR, CDR2 FQNEAQ (reference sequence). CDR3 size: 17 residues. CDR3 protein: CASSLGSGEATNEKLFF. In DNA, the CDR3 is TGTGCCAGCAGCTTAGGGTCGGGGGAGGCCACTAATGAAAAACTGTTTTTT.

This rearrangement joins TRBV9 to TRBJ2-2, with D perhaps being TRBD1 or TRBD2 (5 bases each). The CDR3 spans 16 residues. The V gene's germline CDR1 is SGDLS and CDR2 YYNGEE. Trimming shortened V by 0 bases and J by 0 bases, and 9 bases separated the two germline ends. The CDR3 DNA reads as TGTGCCAGCAGCGTAGGGGAGACAGCGAACACCGGGGAGCTGTTTTTT. Translating gives CASSVGETANTGELFF.

The chain uses TRBV29-1 and TRBJ2-3; no clear D. The CDR3 has 16 residues. With 6 bases removed from V and 4 bases from J, the gap between germline ends came to 23 bases. Germline values: CDR1 SQVTM, CDR2 ANQGSEA. CDR3 nucleotides: TGCAGCGTGACCGGACCCTCCAAAAATCCCTCAGATACGCAGTATTTT. This encodes CSVTGPSKNPSDTQYF.

The chain uses TRBV11-1 and TRBJ1-1; the D is unclear. The V end was cut by 1 base, the J end by 4 bases, with 4 bases between. This CDR3 has 12 residues. Germline lookup yields CDR1 SGHAT and CDR2 FQDESV (reference sequence). DNA of the CDR3: TGTGCCAGCAGCTTAGAAACCACTGAAGCTTTCTTT. It is translated as CASSLETTEAFF. Full variable domain (rest looked up from reference TRBV11-1 and TRBJ1-1): EAEVAQSPRYKITEKSQAVAFWCDPISGHATLYWYRQILGQGPELLVQFQDESVVDDSQLPKDRFSAERLKGVDSTLKIQPAELGDSAMYLCASSLETTEAFFGQGTRLTVV.

This chain uses TRBV5-1 with TRBJ2-2, with TRBD2 as a possible D gene (5 bases). Germline values: CDR1 SGHRS, CDR2 YFSETQ. V shed 1 base and J shed 0 bases, with 10 bases lying between them. The CDR3 contains 16 residues. The CDR3 region has the DNA TGCGCCAGCAGCTTGCAGAGGGTTGCGAACACCGGGGAGCTGTTTTTT. Translated: CASSLQRVANTGELFF.